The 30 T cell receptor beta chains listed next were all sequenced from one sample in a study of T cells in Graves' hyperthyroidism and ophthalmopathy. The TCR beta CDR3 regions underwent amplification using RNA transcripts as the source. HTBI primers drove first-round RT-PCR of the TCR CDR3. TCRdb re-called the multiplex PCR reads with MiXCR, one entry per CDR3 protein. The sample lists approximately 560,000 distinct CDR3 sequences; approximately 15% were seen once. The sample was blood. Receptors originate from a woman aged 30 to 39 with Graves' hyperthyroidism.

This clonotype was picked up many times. The CDR3 loop is CASSYPPWVPRGQPQHF. Written as DNA, the CDR3 is TGTGCCAGCAGTTACCCGCCGTGGGTTCCCAGGGGTCAGCCCCAGCATTTT. The chain uses TRBV6-2 or TRBV6-3 and TRBJ1-5, with a possible D match to TRBD1 (6 bases). Germline CDR1 reads MNHEY; CDR2 reads SVGEGT. The germline V and J ends were trimmed by 2 bases and 6 bases, with 20 bases remaining between them. The CDR3 consists of 17 residues.

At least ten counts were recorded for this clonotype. Here the CDR3 DNA reads TGTGCCAGCAGCCCGCGGACTAGCGGGGGATCCTACGAGCAGTACTTC. The encoded protein is CASSPRTSGGSYEQYF. This chain links TRBV7-2 with TRBJ2-7; TRBD2 aligns across 13 bases. The V and J ends lost 5 bases and 1 base, in that order; junction bases with no gene match: 5. Germline assignment: CDR1 SGHTA and CDR2 FQGNSA. The CDR3 is 16 residues long.

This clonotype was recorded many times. In DNA form, the CDR3 reads TGTGCCAGCAGCTTAGGGGTGCTAGCGGGATCCAATGAGCAGTTCTTC. Residues: CASSLGVLAGSNEQFF. V gene TRBV7-3 combines with J gene TRBJ2-1; the match to TRBD2 covers 9 bases. CDR3 size: 16 residues. Germline CDR1 reads SGHTA; CDR2 reads FQGTGA. V lost 2 bases and J lost 6; bases outside the gene matches: 8.

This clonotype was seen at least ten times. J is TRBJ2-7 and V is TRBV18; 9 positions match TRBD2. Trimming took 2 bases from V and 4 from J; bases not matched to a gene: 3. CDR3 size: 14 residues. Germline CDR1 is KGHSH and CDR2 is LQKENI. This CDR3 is CASSPTLAGYEQYF. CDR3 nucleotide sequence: TGTGCCAGCTCACCAACACTAGCGGGTTACGAGCAGTACTTC.

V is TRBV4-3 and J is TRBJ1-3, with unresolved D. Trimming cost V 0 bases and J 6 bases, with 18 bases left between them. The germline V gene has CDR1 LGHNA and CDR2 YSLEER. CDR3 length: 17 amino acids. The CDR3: CASSQEAWLTLPNTIYF. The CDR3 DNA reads TGCGCCAGCAGCCAAGAAGCATGGCTAACTCTGCCAAACACCATATATTTT.

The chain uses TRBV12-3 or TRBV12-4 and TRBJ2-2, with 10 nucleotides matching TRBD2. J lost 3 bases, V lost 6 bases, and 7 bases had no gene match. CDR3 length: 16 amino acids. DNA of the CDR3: TGTGCCAGCAGCCGTCTAGCGGGAGTGGACACCGGGGAGCTGTTTTTT. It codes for CASSRLAGVDTGELFF.

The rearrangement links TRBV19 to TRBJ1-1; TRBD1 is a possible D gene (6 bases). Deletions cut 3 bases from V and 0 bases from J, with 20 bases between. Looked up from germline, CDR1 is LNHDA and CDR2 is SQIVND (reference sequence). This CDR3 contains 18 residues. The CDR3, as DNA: TGTGCCAGTAGTATCGTTACGGGAACAGGGTATATGAACACTGAAGCTTTCTTT. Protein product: CASSIVTGTGYMNTEAFF.

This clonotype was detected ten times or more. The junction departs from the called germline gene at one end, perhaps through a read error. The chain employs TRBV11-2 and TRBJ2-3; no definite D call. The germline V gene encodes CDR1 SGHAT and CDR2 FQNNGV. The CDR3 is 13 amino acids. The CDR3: CAGSPLLLDTQYF. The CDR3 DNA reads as TGTGCCGGCAGCCCGCTTTTATTAGATACGCAGTATTTT.

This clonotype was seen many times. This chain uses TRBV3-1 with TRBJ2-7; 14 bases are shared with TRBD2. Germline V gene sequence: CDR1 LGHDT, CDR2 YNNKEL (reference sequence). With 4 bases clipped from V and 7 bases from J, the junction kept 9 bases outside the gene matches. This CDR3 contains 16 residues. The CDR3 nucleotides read TGTGCCAGCAGCCTGACGACTAGCGGGAGGGCCGGTGAGCAGTACTTC. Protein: CASSLTTSGRAGEQYF.

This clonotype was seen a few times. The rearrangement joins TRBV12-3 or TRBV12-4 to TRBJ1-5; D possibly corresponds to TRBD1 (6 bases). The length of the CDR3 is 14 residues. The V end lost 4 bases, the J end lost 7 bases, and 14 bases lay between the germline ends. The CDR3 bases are TGTGCCAGCAGTTCCACAGGGTTAGGGCAGCCCCAGCATTTT. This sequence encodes CASSSTGLGQPQHF.

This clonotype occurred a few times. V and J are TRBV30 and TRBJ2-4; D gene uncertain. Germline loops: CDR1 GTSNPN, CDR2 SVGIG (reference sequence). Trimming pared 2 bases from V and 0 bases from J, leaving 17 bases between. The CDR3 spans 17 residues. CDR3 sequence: CAWSPPVGRLAKNIQYF. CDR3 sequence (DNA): TGTGCCTGGAGTCCGCCGGTCGGGCGTTTAGCCAAAAACATTCAGTACTTC.

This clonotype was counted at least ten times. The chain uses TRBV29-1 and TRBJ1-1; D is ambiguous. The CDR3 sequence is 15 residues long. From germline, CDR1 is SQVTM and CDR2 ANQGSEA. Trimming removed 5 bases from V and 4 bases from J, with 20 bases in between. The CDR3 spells CSVREDGTPGTEAFF. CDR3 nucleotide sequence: TGCAGCGTTCGTGAAGACGGTACCCCGGGCACTGAAGCTTTCTTT.

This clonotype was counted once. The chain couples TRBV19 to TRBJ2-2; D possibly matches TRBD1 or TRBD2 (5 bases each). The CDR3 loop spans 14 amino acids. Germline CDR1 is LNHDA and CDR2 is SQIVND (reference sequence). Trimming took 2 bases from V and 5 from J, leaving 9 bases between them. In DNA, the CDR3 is TGTGCCAGTAGTATACGTGAGGGGACCGGGGAGCTGTTTTTT. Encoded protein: CASSIREGTGELFF.

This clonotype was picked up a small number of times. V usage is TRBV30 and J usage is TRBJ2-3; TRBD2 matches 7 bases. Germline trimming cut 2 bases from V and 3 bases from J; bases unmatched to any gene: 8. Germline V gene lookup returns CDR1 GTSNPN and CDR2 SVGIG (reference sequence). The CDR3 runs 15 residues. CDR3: CAWSLWEGWTDTQYF. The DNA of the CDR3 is TGTGCCTGGAGTTTGTGGGAGGGATGGACAGATACGCAGTATTTT.

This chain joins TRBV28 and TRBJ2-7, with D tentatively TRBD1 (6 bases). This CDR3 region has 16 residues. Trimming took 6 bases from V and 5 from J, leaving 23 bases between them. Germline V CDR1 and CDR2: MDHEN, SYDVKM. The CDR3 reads CASRPTTGTRSDEQYF. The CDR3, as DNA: TGTGCCAGCAGACCGACCACAGGGACCCGGAGCGACGAGCAGTACTTC. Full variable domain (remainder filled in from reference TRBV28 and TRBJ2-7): DVKVTQSSRYLVKRTGEKVFLECVQDMDHENMFWYRQDPGLGLRLIYFSYDVKMKEKGDIPEGYSVSREKKERFSLILESASTNQTSMYLCASRPTTGTRSDEQYFGPGTRLTVT.

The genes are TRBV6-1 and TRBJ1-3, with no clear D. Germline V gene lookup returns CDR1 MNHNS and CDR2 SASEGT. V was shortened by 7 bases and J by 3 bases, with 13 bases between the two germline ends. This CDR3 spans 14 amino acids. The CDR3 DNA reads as TGTGCCAGCATCCCCCCCGGGGTTGGAAACACCATATATTTT. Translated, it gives CASIPPGVGNTIYF.

The CDR3 region has the DNA TGTGCCAGCAGTTTAGTCCCTAGCGGGGTAATAAAATCTAGCACAGATACGCAGTATTTT. Its translation is CASSLVPSGVIKSSTDTQYF. The chain couples TRBV12-3 or TRBV12-4 to TRBJ2-3, with 9 bases matching TRBD2. CDR3 length: 20 residues. The J segment lost 0 bases and the V segment lost 1 base, leaving 14 bases of the junction unmatched.

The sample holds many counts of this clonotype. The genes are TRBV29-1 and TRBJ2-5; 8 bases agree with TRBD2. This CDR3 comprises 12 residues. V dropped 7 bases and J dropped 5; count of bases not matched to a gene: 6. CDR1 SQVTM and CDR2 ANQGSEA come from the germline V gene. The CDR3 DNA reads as TGCAGCGCCTCCCCGGGAGGGGAGACCCAGTACTTC. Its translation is CSASPGGETQYF.

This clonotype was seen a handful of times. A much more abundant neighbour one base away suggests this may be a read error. The CDR3 nucleotides read TGTGCCAGCAGCCAAGGAAACACCATATATTTT. Amino acids: CASSQGNTIYF. This sequence joins TRBV14 and TRBJ1-3; D remains unclear. This CDR3 contains 11 residues. V gave up 1 base and J gave up 5 bases, with 0 bases separating them. CDR1 SGHDN and CDR2 FVKESK come from the germline V gene. Variable domain in full (rest from reference TRBV14 and TRBJ1-3): EAGVTQFPSHSVIEKGQTVTLRCDPISGHDNLYWYRRVMGKEIKFLLHFVKESKQDESGMPNNRFLAERTGGTYSTLKVQPAELEDSGVYFCASSQGNTIYFGEGSWLTVV.

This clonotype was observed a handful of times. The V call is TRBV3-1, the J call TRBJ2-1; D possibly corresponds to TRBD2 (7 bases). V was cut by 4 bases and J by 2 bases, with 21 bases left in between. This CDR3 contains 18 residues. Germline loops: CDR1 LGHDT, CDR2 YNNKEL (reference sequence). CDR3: CASSPWASGGGPYNEQFF. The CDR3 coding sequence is TGTGCCAGCAGCCCTTGGGCTAGCGGAGGGGGGCCCTACAATGAGCAGTTCTTC.

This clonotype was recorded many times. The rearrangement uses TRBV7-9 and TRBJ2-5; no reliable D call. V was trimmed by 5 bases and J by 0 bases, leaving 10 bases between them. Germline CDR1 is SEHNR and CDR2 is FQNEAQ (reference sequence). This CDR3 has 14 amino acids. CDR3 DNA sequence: TGTGCCAGCAGCCCGAGAGACAACCAAGAGACCCAGTACTTC. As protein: CASSPRDNQETQYF.

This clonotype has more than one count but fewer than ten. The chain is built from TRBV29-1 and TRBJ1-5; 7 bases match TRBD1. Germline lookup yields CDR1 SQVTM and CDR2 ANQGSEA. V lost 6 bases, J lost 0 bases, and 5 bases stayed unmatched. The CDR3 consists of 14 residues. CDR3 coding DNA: TGCAGCGTCGACACAGGGGTTAGCAATCAGCCCCAGCATTTT. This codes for CSVDTGVSNQPQHF.

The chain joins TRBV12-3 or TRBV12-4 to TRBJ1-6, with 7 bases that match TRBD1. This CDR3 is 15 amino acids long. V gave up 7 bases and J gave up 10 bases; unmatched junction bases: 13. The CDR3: CASTPGPGGESPLHF. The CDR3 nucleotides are TGTGCCAGCACCCCCGGGCCAGGGGGAGAGTCACCCCTCCACTTT.

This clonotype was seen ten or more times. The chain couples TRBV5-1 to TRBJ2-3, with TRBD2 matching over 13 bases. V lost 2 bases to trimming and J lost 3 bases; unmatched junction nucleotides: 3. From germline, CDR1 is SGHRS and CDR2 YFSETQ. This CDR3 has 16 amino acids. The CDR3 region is CASSLGTSGKTDTQYF. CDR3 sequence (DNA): TGCGCCAGCAGCTTAGGGACTAGCGGGAAAACAGATACGCAGTATTTT. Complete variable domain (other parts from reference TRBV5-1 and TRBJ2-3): KAGVTQTPRYLIKTRGQQVTLSCSPISGHRSVSWYQQTPGQGLQFLFEYFSETQRNKGNFPGRFSGRQFSNSRSEMNVSTLELGDSALYLCASSLGTSGKTDTQYFGPGTRLTVL.

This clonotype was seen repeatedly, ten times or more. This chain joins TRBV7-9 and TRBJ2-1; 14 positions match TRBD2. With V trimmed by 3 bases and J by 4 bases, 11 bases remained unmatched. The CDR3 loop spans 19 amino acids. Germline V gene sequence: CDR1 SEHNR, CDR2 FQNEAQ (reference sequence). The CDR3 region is CASSFPGTSGRAGYNEQFF. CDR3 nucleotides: TGTGCCAGCAGCTTCCCCGGGACTAGCGGGAGAGCCGGGTACAATGAGCAGTTCTTC.

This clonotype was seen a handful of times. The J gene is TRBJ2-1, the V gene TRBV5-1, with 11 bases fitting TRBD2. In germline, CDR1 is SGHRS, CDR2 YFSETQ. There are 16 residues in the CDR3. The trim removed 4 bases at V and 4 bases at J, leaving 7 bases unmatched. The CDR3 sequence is CASSPSVAGGYNEQFF. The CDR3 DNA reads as TGCGCCAGCAGCCCTTCGGTAGCGGGAGGGTACAATGAGCAGTTCTTC. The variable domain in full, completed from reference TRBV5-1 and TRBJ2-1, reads KAGVTQTPRYLIKTRGQQVTLSCSPISGHRSVSWYQQTPGQGLQFLFEYFSETQRNKGNFPGRFSGRQFSNSRSEMNVSTLELGDSALYLCASSPSVAGGYNEQFFGPGTRLTVL.

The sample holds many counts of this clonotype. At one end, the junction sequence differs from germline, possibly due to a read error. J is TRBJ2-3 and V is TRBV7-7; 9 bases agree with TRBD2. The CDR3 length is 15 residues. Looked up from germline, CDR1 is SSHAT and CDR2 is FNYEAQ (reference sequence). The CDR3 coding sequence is TGTGCTAGCAGCTCCGGGACTAGCAACACAGATACGCAGTATTTT. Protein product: CASSSGTSNTDTQYF.

Written as DNA, the CDR3 is TGTGCCAGCACCCTCGTTAGCACAGATACGCAGTATTTT. It codes for CASTLVSTDTQYF. J is TRBJ2-3 and V is TRBV6-2 or TRBV6-3; D uncertain. Germline-derived CDR1 and CDR2 are MNHEY and SVGEGT. The CDR3 contains 13 residues. V was trimmed by 7 bases and J by 0 bases, leaving 8 bases between them.

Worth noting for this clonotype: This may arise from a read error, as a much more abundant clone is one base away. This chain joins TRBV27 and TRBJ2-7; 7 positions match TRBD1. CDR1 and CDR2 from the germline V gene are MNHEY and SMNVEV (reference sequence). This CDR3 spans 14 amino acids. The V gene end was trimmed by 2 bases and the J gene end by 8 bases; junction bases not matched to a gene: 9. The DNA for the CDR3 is TGTGCCAGCAGTTTAATTCAGGGGGTCGGCAAGCAGTACTTC. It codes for CASSLIQGVGKQYF.

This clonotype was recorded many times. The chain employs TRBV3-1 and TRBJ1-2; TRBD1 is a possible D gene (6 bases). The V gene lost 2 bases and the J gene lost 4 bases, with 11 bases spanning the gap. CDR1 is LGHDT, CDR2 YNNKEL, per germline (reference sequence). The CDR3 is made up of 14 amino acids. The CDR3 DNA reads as TGTGCCAGCAGCCAAAACCGGGACACCTATGGCTACACCTTC. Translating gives CASSQNRDTYGYTF.